The 25 T cell receptor beta chains below come from one sample, sequenced in a study of CD8 T cells in Susac syndrome. Random hexamers were used to reverse transcribe an amount of roughly 0.5 to 1 ug RNA. One entry per CDR3 protein results from TCRdb running MiXCR on the immunoSEQ multiplex PCR reads. Of about 180,000 distinct CDR3 sequences in the sample, approximately 96% were seen once. Input material: CD4+ T cells from PBMCs. Receptors were obtained from a human donor with multiple sclerosis.

This chain links TRBV12-3 or TRBV12-4 with TRBJ1-2, with D possibly being TRBD1 (6 bases). Between the trimmed V and J ends, which lost 2 bases and 1 base, there was a span of 8 bases. There are 14 residues in the CDR3. The CDR3 protein is CASSLTGYNYGYTF. The CDR3 DNA reads as TGTGCCAGCAGTTTAACAGGGTATAACTATGGCTACACCTTC.

The chain uses TRBV20-1 and TRBJ1-1, with TRBD1 identical over 7 bases. The germline V gene encodes CDR1 DFQATT and CDR2 SNEGSKA (reference sequence). The CDR3 covers 14 residues. V lost 6 bases and J lost 4; bases outside the gene matches: 11. This CDR3 is CSAPPDRVGTEAFF. The CDR3 DNA follows: TGCAGTGCCCCGCCAGACAGGGTCGGCACTGAAGCTTTCTTT.

This clonotype has only a few counts. At one of its ends the junction is not consistent with the germline gene, which may arise from a read error. The chain combines TRBV5-1 with TRBJ1-5; D perhaps matches TRBD1 (5 bases). Per germline, CDR1 SGHRS and CDR2 YFSETQ. The length of the CDR3 is 13 residues. The CDR3 DNA follows: TGTGCCAGCAGCTTGGGGGAGAATCAGCCCCAGCATTTT. Translated, it gives CASSLGENQPQHF.

V usage is TRBV20-1 and J usage is TRBJ2-1; 9 bases fit TRBD1. This CDR3 is built from 15 residues. Germline CDR1 reads DFQATT; CDR2 reads SNEGSKA (reference sequence). V lost 2 bases to trimming and J lost 10 bases; unmatched junction nucleotides: 12. Here the CDR3 DNA reads TGCAGTGCTAGAAACGCTGACACAGGGGGCGACGAGCAGTTCTTC. Its translation is CSARNADTGGDEQFF.

The chain is built from TRBV6-5 and TRBJ2-1; D not certain. The V gene's germline CDR1 is MNHEY and CDR2 SVGAGI. This CDR3 is built from 13 residues. V lost 6 bases and J 6 bases, leaving 12 bases between the germline ends. In DNA form, the CDR3 reads TGTGCCAGCAGCCCCGTAGAAGGCAATGAGCAGTTCTTC. Its protein product is CASSPVEGNEQFF.

This CDR3 is CASSFPGQGSNEQFF. The CDR3 nucleotides read TGTGCCAGCAGCTTCCCGGGACAGGGGAGCAATGAGCAGTTCTTC. This chain connects TRBV11-2 to TRBJ2-1; TRBD1 matches 10 bases. The CDR3 contains 15 residues. Germline CDR1 and CDR2: SGHAT and FQNNGV. After removal of 3 bases from V and 6 bases from J, the junction contained 5 bases not matched to a gene.

The chain employs TRBV2 and TRBJ1-1; no clear D gene. Trimming left V 1 base short and J 0 bases short, with 12 bases between. This CDR3 comprises 16 residues. CDR1 SNHLY and CDR2 FYNNEI come from the germline V gene. The CDR3 region is CASSEGATVLNTEAFF. CDR3 coding DNA: TGTGCCAGCAGTGAAGGTGCTACAGTGTTGAACACTGAAGCTTTCTTT.

V is TRBV7-2 and J is TRBJ2-2; D remains unclear. Trimming removed 4 bases at V and 4 bases at J, with 4 bases between. Germline values: CDR1 SGHTA, CDR2 FQGNSA. The CDR3 runs to 12 residues. The CDR3 coding sequence is TGTGCCAGCAGCTCGTTCACCGGGGAGCTGTTTTTT. Amino acids: CASSSFTGELFF.

The gene calls are TRBV7-9 and TRBJ2-7, with D perhaps TRBD1 (5 bases). V lost 4 bases and J 3 bases, leaving 10 bases between the germline ends. Germline loops: CDR1 SEHNR, CDR2 FQNEAQ (reference sequence). This CDR3 has 13 residues. CDR3 bases: TGTGCCAGCAGCTCGGACACTCACTACGAGCAGTACTTC. Translating it yields CASSSDTHYEQYF. Combining the CDR3 with reference TRBV7-9 and TRBJ2-7 gives the whole variable domain DTGVSQNPRHKITKRGQNVTFRCDPISEHNRLYWYRQTLGQGPEFLTYFQNEAQLEKSRLLSDRFSAERPKGSFSTLEIQRTEQGDSAMYLCASSSDTHYEQYFGPGTRLTVT.

This clonotype was observed once. The genes are TRBV23-1 and TRBJ1-2; TRBD1 matches at 7 bases. TRBV23-1 is designated an ORF whose function remains uncertain. There are 17 residues in the CDR3. The ends lost 7 bases at V and 3 bases at J; junction bases unmatched: 17. CDR3 DNA sequence: TGCGCCAGCATCGAATGGGGACTGGGACAGCCGGACTATGGCTACACCTTC. It is translated as CASIEWGLGQPDYGYTF.

The rearrangement links TRBV5-4 to TRBJ1-1; the match to TRBD1 covers 9 bases. The V gene end was trimmed by 5 bases and the J gene end by 2 bases; junction bases not matched to a gene: 10. CDR1 and CDR2 from the germline V gene are SGHNT and YYREEE (reference sequence). This CDR3 has 16 amino acids. The CDR3 sequence: CASRYLLQGANTEAFF. The CDR3 DNA sequence: TGTGCCAGCAGATACCTCTTACAGGGGGCTAACACTGAAGCTTTCTTT.

The V gene is TRBV30, the J gene TRBJ1-6; D is unresolved. Trimming stripped 5 bases from V and 7 bases from J, with 6 bases between. The CDR3 extends over 11 amino acids. Germline CDR1 GTSNPN, CDR2 SVGIG (reference sequence). CDR3 protein: CAWDKNSPLHF. The CDR3 DNA follows: TGTGCCTGGGACAAGAATTCACCCCTCCACTTT.

The sample holds one count of this clonotype. The chain links TRBV29-1 to TRBJ1-1, with D possibly TRBD1 on 5 matching bases. Germline CDR1 and CDR2: SQVTM and ANQGSEA. V was pared by 4 bases and J by 3 bases, with 15 bases between. The CDR3 spans 14 residues. CDR3 residues: CSVGHRLHYTEAFF. CDR3 coding DNA: TGCAGCGTTGGGCACAGGCTACACTACACTGAAGCTTTCTTT.

V usage is TRBV20-1 and J usage is TRBJ1-3, with TRBD1 matching over 7 bases. The V gene's germline CDR1 is DFQATT and CDR2 SNEGSKA (reference sequence). Trimming removed 3 bases from V and 0 bases from J; junction bases left unmatched: 5. The CDR3 extends over 15 amino acids. CDR3 region: CSASTGAYSGNTIYF. The DNA of the CDR3 is TGCAGTGCTAGCACAGGGGCGTACTCTGGAAACACCATATATTTT.

The CDR3 sequence is CSATESGISMGGYTF. The CDR3 DNA is TGCAGCGCCACAGAATCGGGGATCAGTATGGGTGGCTACACCTTC. The chain links TRBV29-1 to TRBJ1-2; D unclear. The CDR3 length is 15 residues. Between the trimmed V and J ends, which lost 7 bases and 7 bases, there was a span of 25 bases. Germline V CDR1 and CDR2: SQVTM, ANQGSEA. Filled out from reference TRBV29-1 and TRBJ1-2, the complete variable domain reads SAVISQKPSRDICQRGTSLTIQCQVDSQVTMMFWYRQQPGQSLTLIATANQGSEATYESGFVIDKFPISRPNLTFSTLTVSNMSPEDSSIYLCSATESGISMGGYTFGSGTRLTVV.

This clonotype has more than one count but fewer than ten. The chain has TRBV10-2 and TRBJ2-3; no definite D call. V was cut by 4 bases and J by 0 bases, with 2 bases left in between. From germline, CDR1 is WSHSY and CDR2 SAAADI. The CDR3 sequence is 12 residues long. The CDR3 region is CASSGSTDTQYF. The CDR3 DNA follows: TGCGCCAGCAGTGGGAGCACAGATACGCAGTATTTT.

V gene TRBV29-1 combines with J gene TRBJ1-2, with D perhaps TRBD1 (5 bases). Germline V lookup: CDR1 SQVTM, CDR2 ANQGSEA. The CDR3 totals 13 residues. V was trimmed by 4 bases and J by 7 bases, leaving 16 bases between them. The CDR3 loop reads CSVGSIGGGGYTF. The CDR3 DNA reads TGCAGCGTTGGTTCGATCGGGGGGGGTGGCTACACCTTC.

V usage is TRBV7-8 and J usage is TRBJ1-6, with TRBD1 matching over 7 bases. Germline V gene sequence: CDR1 SGHVS, CDR2 FQNEAQ. J gave up 5 bases and V 3 bases, and 7 bases lay outside the gene matches. This CDR3 is built from 16 residues. CDR3 DNA sequence: TGTGCCAGCAGCTTCTCGTCAGGGGGGAATAATTCACCCCTCCACTTT. It is translated as CASSFSSGGNNSPLHF.

The rearrangement links TRBV6-1 to TRBJ2-4, with 8 nucleotides matching TRBD1. V shed 7 bases, J shed 4 bases, and the junction held 6 bases outside the gene matches. The CDR3 runs to 14 residues. CDR1 and CDR2 (germline): MNHNS, SASEGT. This CDR3 is CASTSRTGKNIQYF. CDR3 DNA: TGTGCCAGCACCTCTCGGACAGGGAAAAACATTCAGTACTTC.

This rearrangement joins TRBV20-1 to TRBJ1-2, with D maybe TRBD1 (5 bases). The V end lost 3 bases, the J end lost 4 bases, and 24 bases lay between the germline ends. CDR3 length: 17 amino acids. Per germline, CDR1 DFQATT and CDR2 SNEGSKA (reference sequence). Here the CDR3 reads CSASRGAHEGNSYGYTF. DNA of the CDR3: TGCAGTGCTAGTCGTGGGGCCCACGAGGGGAACTCCTATGGCTACACCTTC.

The rearrangement uses TRBV11-1 and TRBJ2-1; TRBD1 is a possible D gene (5 bases). Germline CDR1 reads SGHAT; CDR2 reads FQDESV (reference sequence). The CDR3 is 17 residues long. V lost 2 bases, J lost 1 base, and 15 bases lay in between. CDR3 nucleotide sequence: TGTGCCAGCAGCTTAAACCCCGTAGGGGTATCCTACAATGAGCAGTTCTTC. This gives the protein CASSLNPVGVSYNEQFF.

The chain joins TRBV7-8 to TRBJ2-6, with no clear D. The V gene's germline CDR1 is SGHVS and CDR2 FQNEAQ. The CDR3 runs to 15 residues. V lost 0 bases and J lost 0, with 3 bases in between. CDR3 DNA sequence: TGTGCCAGCAGCTTAGCCCGCTCTGGGGCCAACGTCCTGACTTTC. Protein sequence: CASSLARSGANVLTF.

V and J are TRBV20-1 and TRBJ2-5; no firm D call. In germline, CDR1 is DFQATT, CDR2 SNEGSKA (reference sequence). CDR3 length equals 13 residues. Deletions cut 3 bases from V and 5 bases from J, with 13 bases between. Here the CDR3 DNA reads TGCAGTGCTAGTTGGGTACCGCAGGAGACCCAGTACTTC. Its translation is CSASWVPQETQYF.

This sequence joins TRBV6-2 or TRBV6-3 and TRBJ1-1, with D possibly matching TRBD1 (5 bases). This CDR3 spans 14 amino acids. V was cut by 3 bases and J by 0 bases, with 8 bases left in between. Germline V lookup: CDR1 MNHEY, CDR2 SVGEGT. CDR3 in DNA: TGTGCCAGCAGTTATACAGGCCTGAACACTGAAGCTTTCTTT. This codes for CASSYTGLNTEAFF.

V is TRBV20-1 and J is TRBJ2-7, with TRBD2 identical over 8 bases. CDR1 and CDR2 from the germline V gene are DFQATT and SNEGSKA (reference sequence). CDR3 length equals 15 residues. Trimming cost V 4 bases and J 2 bases; bases outside gene matches: 10. Written as DNA, the CDR3 is TGCAGTGCTAACGGCTTAGCGGGGCGACCCTACGAGCAGTACTTC. Its protein is CSANGLAGRPYEQYF.